This T cell receptor beta chain was identified during a study of cytomegalovirus exposure and HLA in healthy donors. As concerns this clone: Its specificity is not known.

The PCR contained 60 Vbeta and 13 Jbeta primers. Authors' analysis steps: Around 12 million of 70 million to 80 million unique TCR beta chains were shared, per a later count. Some clones are missing from TCRdb's copy, which holds only in-frame ones; the method was immunoSEQ multiplex PCR. V, J and clone size are those of that table, while D and trimming were read from the DNA. The table has some 100,000 clones, roughly 77% seen once. Regarding the study as a whole: Cytomegalovirus-associated TCR beta chains were listed, numbering 150 to 200.

Sequenced sample: PBMCs. This TCR was sampled from a man aged 45-60 years in good health and CMV-seropositive.

DNA for the CDR3: TGTGCCAGCAGCGAACCCGGGACAGGGGGGGACGAGCAGTACTTC. This encodes CASSEPGTGGDEQYF. The rearrangement uses TRBV6-1 and TRBJ2-7, with 11 bases fitting TRBD1. With V trimmed by 6 bases and J by 5 bases, 9 bases remained unmatched. In germline, CDR1 is MNHNS, CDR2 SASEGT. This CDR3 contains 15 residues.